The next 5 T cell receptor beta chains were all read from a single sample in a study of blood T cell dynamics during melanoma immunotherapy. Specified time point: week 3, after first cycle of checkpoint inhibitor. Assay: immunoSEQ multiplex PCR; the TCRdb copy retains only in-frame clones and omits some. The table has more than 9,500 clones, over 75% seen once. The sample was blood, taken from a patient treated with checkpoint blockade. These receptors came from a human donor with melanoma.

The genes are TRBV4-1 and TRBJ2-1; 12 bases match TRBD1. CDR1 and CDR2 from the germline V gene are MGHRA and YSYEKL. The CDR3 spans 15 residues. V lost 3 bases to trimming and J lost 9 bases; unmatched junction nucleotides: 6. The CDR3 spells CASSHPRDRGREQFF. Written as DNA, the CDR3 is TGCGCCAGCAGCCACCCCCGGGACAGGGGGCGTGAGCAGTTCTTC.

Written as DNA, the CDR3 is TGTGCCATCAGTGAGACAGGGGGTAGGAATTCACCCCTCCACTTT. Translating it yields CAISETGGRNSPLHF. This rearrangement joins TRBV10-3 to TRBJ1-6; TRBD1 agrees at 8 bases. Germline CDR1 reads ENHRY; CDR2 reads SYGVKD. The J segment lost 7 bases and the V segment lost 2 bases, leaving 4 bases of the junction unmatched. The CDR3 is 15 amino acids.

This clone occurred a few times. The chain links TRBV6-6 to TRBJ2-7, with TRBD1 matching 8 bases. The CDR3 has 13 residues. Germline V gene lookup returns CDR1 MNHNY and CDR2 SVGAGI (reference sequence). V was clipped by 2 bases and J by 3 bases; unmatched bases: 0. DNA of the CDR3: TGTGCCAGCAGTTACGACAGGGGCTACGAGCAGTACTTC. This encodes CASSYDRGYEQYF.

This rearrangement joins TRBV6-5 to TRBJ2-3; D call uncertain. Between the trimmed V and J ends, which lost 8 bases and 1 base, there was a span of 16 bases. Germline values: CDR1 MNHEY, CDR2 SVGAGI. This CDR3 region has 15 residues. CDR3 in amino acids: CASRTRDFRTDTQYF. Here the CDR3 DNA reads TGTGCCAGCCGAACGAGAGACTTCCGCACAGATACGCAGTATTTT.

This clone is medium-sized in the sample. The V and J genes are TRBV4-1 and TRBJ2-7; D perhaps matches TRBD1 (5 bases). The CDR3 extends over 15 amino acids. Trimming removed 5 bases from V and 0 bases from J, with 14 bases in between. Germline V gene sequence: CDR1 MGHRA, CDR2 YSYEKL. The CDR3 DNA reads as TGCGCCAGCAGCTCTACTGAAGACAGCTCCTACGAGCAGTACTTC. This translates into CASSSTEDSSYEQYF.